The present TCR beta chain was sequenced within a study of cytomegalovirus exposure and HLA in healthy donors. Primers included in the PCR were 60 Vbeta and 13 Jbeta primers. Methods used by the authors: Approximately 83 million unique TCR beta chains, 9 million to 14 million shared, were counted in a later analysis. Profiling relied on immunoSEQ multiplex PCR, and the TCRdb table lists in-frame clones only, not all of them. V, J and clone size reflect that table, while D and trimming were determined from the DNA. Found here are about 150,000 clones, less than 80% of them singletons; the top ten hold approximately 2.3%. Overall study findings and caveats: In a later analysis, HLA-associated beta chains showed higher expansion and lower generation probabilities than comparable chains. When analyzed later, a missense DCLRE1C variant was found to be linked to TCR beta V- and J-gene trimming. The study listed under 200 cytomegalovirus-associated TCR beta chains.

Comments on this clone: Its antigen is as yet unknown. At the DNA level, this CDR3 is encoded by other sequences in the same sample as well.

The V gene end was trimmed by 6 bases and the J gene end by 2 bases; junction bases not matched to a gene: 4. The CDR3 has 14 residues. CDR1 and CDR2 (germline): MNHNS, SASEGT. This chain links TRBV6-1 with TRBJ2-7, with 10 bases aligning to TRBD1. The receptor's source is a man aged 25 to 40 in good health and CMV-seronegative. Sequencing was performed on PBMCs. The CDR3 coding sequence is TGTGCCAGCAGCCGGGACAGGGGCACCTACGAGCAGTACTTC. Protein product: CASSRDRGTYEQYF.